This T cell receptor (beta chain) was identified during a study of Tregs in tolerant kidney transplant recipients. Study findings and constraints: The small number of patients limits these findings pending further validation.

Some clones are missing from TCRdb's copy, which holds only in-frame ones; the method was immunoSEQ multiplex PCR. The table includes about 240,000 clones, roughly 80% detected once. Points on this clone: Its antigen is unknown.

The receptor was isolated from a human donor in good health. Sequencing was carried out using CD4+ T cells from blood.

Here the CDR3 DNA reads TGTGCCAGCAGCTTGGGGGCGGACACAGATACGCAGTATTTT. This sequence encodes CASSLGADTDTQYF. The chain carries TRBV5-6 and TRBJ2-3, with D unresolved. V shed 0 bases and J shed 2 bases, with 7 bases lying between them. The CDR3 runs 14 residues. Germline values: CDR1 SGHDT, CDR2 YYEEEE.